Listed below are T cell receptor beta chains from one sample, sequenced in a study of blood T cells in healthy people across ages. A single record per CDR3 protein comes from TCRdb applying MiXCR to the 5' RACE reads. Found here are about 1.5 million distinct CDR3 sequences, 42% of them singletons; the top ten hold approximately 7.9%. Sequencing was done on a sample of blood. The receptors shown here come from a woman younger than 35 in good health. CDR3s include the opening cysteine and the closing phenylalanine or tryptophan. Fields, in order: J gene, V gene, clone size, CDR3 length, D gene, CDR3 DNA, CDR3 protein. The D gene is left open where the match is weak. The size field is filled for only some rows; it gives once, few, many or a size class.

J: TRBJ2-5; V: TRBV29-1; size: few; length: 15; D: TRBD2; DNA: TGCAGCGTTGAAAAATCGGCGGGAGGGCAAGAGACCCAGTACTTC; CDR3: CSVEKSAGGQETQYF
J: TRBJ2-3; V: TRBV5-6; size: .; length: 15; D: .; DNA: TGTGCCAGCAGCTGGTCCCTAGCCCCCACAGATACGCAGTATTTT; CDR3: CASSWSLAPTDTQYF
J: TRBJ2-3; V: TRBV20-1; size: many; length: 10; D: .; DNA: TGCAGTGCTCACACAGATACGCAGTATTTT; CDR3: CSAHTDTQYF
J: TRBJ2-1; V: TRBV29-1; size: few; length: 16; D: .; DNA: TGCAGCGTTGAAGATTTTGGGGGTAGAGGTAAGGATGAGCAGTTCTTC; CDR3: CSVEDFGGRGKDEQFF
J: TRBJ2-5; V: TRBV29-1; size: .; length: 13; D: TRBD2; DNA: TGCAGCGTTGACAGGGAGGGATACAATGAGCAGTACTTC; CDR3: CSVDREGYNEQYF
J: TRBJ2-1; V: TRBV7-2; size: .; length: 15; D: TRBD2; DNA: TGTGCCAGCAGCCCCTTTCTAGCGGGACATGGTGAGCAGTTCTTC; CDR3: CASSPFLAGHGEQFF
J: TRBJ2-7; V: TRBV28; size: .; length: 17; D: TRBD2; DNA: TGTGCCAGCAGTACCGTTAAGTATACTAGCGGGCCCCACGAGCAGTACTTC; CDR3: CASSTVKYTSGPHEQYF
J: TRBJ2-7; V: TRBV27; size: .; length: 17; D: TRBD1; DNA: TGTGCCAGCAGTTTACTGGCCCAGGGACAGCCATCCTACGAGCAGTACTTC; CDR3: CASSLLAQGQPSYEQYF
J: TRBJ1-1; V: TRBV29-1; size: .; length: 13; D: TRBD1; DNA: TGCAGCGCCCTTGGACAGGGGAACACTGAAGCTTTCTTT; CDR3: CSALGQGNTEAFF
J: TRBJ2-1; V: TRBV10-3; size: once; length: 14; D: .; DNA: TGTGCCATCAGTGAGTCGGGTACTAGCAGGGAGCAGTTCTTC; CDR3: CAISESGTSREQFF
J: TRBJ2-3; V: TRBV30; size: .; length: 15; D: TRBD2; DNA: TGTGCCTGGAGTGTAGCCAGCGGGAGTCTGGATACGCAGTATTTT; CDR3: CAWSVASGSLDTQYF
J: TRBJ1-6; V: TRBV27; size: .; length: 17; D: TRBD1; DNA: TGTGCCAGCAGTTACTCAGGGGGCAGGTCCTATAATTCACCCCTCCACTTT; CDR3: CASSYSGGRSYNSPLHF
J: TRBJ1-1; V: TRBV5-1; size: .; length: 12; D: .; DNA: TGCGCCAGCAGCTCGGACAGCCCGGAAGCTTTCTTT; CDR3: CASSSDSPEAFF
J: TRBJ2-1; V: TRBV7-9; size: few; length: 17; D: TRBD1; DNA: TGTGCCAGCAGCTTAGGGGCGGGACAGGGAACGTCTAGTGAGCAGTTCTTC; CDR3: CASSLGAGQGTSSEQFF
J: TRBJ1-1; V: TRBV6-5; size: once; length: 15; D: .; DNA: TGTGCCAGCCGCGTAAGGGGCACTACGAACACTGAAGCTTTCTTT; CDR3: CASRVRGTTNTEAFF
J: TRBJ2-1; V: TRBV2; size: .; length: 15; D: TRBD2; DNA: TGTGCCAGCAGTGAAAGGGTAGCGGGAGTACTTGAGCAGTTCTTC; CDR3: CASSERVAGVLEQFF
J: TRBJ1-2; V: TRBV7-2; size: .; length: 15; D: TRBD1; DNA: TGTGCCAGCAGCTTAGGAGTGGGGACAGTCTATGGCTACACCTTC; CDR3: CASSLGVGTVYGYTF
J: TRBJ1-1; V: TRBV9; size: few; length: 17; D: .; DNA: TGTGCCAGCAGCGTAGTTGCGGCGCCAGGCCCGAACACTGAAGCTTTCTTT; CDR3: CASSVVAAPGPNTEAFF
J: TRBJ1-2; V: TRBV10-3; size: .; length: 14; D: TRBD1; DNA: TGTGCCATCAGTCTACGGGACAGGAACTATGGCTACACCTTC; CDR3: CAISLRDRNYGYTF
J: TRBJ1-1; V: TRBV7-2; size: few; length: 15; D: .; DNA: TGTGCCAGCAGCTTAGACCCTACCGGGAACACTGAAGCTTTCTTT; CDR3: CASSLDPTGNTEAFF
J: TRBJ1-6; V: TRBV6-1; size: .; length: 16; D: TRBD1; DNA: TGTGCCAGCAGTGAAGATTACGGGACAGGTCAATCACCCCTCCACTTT; CDR3: CASSEDYGTGQSPLHF
J: TRBJ2-7; V: TRBV20-1; size: few; length: 16; D: .; DNA: TGCAGCGTCACCACGAGAGTGCGGCAGGATGCCTACGAGCAGTACTTC; CDR3: CSVTTRVRQDAYEQYF